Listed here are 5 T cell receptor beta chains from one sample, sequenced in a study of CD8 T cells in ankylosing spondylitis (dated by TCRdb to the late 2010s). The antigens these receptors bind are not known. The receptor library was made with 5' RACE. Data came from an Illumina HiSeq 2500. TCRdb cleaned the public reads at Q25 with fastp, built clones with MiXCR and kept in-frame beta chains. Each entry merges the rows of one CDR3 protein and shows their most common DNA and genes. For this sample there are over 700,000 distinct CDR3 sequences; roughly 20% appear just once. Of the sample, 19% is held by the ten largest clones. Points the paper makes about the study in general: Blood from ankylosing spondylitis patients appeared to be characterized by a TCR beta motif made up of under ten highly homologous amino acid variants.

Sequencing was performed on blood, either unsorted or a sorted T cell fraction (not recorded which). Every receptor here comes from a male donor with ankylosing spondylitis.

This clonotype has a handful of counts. In DNA form, the CDR3 reads TGTGCCAACTCGCCAGCGGGAGTTTCCGGGGAGCTGTTTTTT. It specifies CANSPAGVSGELFF. V usage is TRBV12-3 or TRBV12-4 and J usage is TRBJ2-2, with 8 positions matching TRBD2. V was clipped by 10 bases and J by 6 bases; unmatched bases: 10. The CDR3 runs to 14 residues.

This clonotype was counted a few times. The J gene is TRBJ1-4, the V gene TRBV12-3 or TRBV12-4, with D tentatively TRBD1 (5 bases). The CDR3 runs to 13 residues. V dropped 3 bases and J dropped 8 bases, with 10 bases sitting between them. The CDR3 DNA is TGTGCCAGCAGTTTCCGGGGCCTGGAAAAACTGTTTTTT. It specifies CASSFRGLEKLFF.

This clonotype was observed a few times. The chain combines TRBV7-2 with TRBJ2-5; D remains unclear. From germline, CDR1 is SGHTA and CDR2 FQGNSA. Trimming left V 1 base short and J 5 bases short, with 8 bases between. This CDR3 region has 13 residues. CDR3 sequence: CASSLERMETQYF. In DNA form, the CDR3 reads TGTGCCAGCAGCTTAGAAAGGATGGAGACCCAGTACTTC.

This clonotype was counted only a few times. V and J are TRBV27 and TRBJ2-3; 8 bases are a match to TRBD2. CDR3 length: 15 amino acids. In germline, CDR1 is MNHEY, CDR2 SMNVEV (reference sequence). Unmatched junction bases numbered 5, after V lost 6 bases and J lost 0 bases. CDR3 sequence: CASSRKRGSTDTQYF. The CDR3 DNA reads TGTGCCAGCAGCCGGAAGCGGGGGAGCACAGATACGCAGTATTTT.

The CDR3 is CASSPSGGTFHEQFF. CDR3 DNA: TGCGCCAGCAGCCCTAGCGGGGGGACCTTCCATGAGCAGTTCTTC. This chain uses TRBV5-1 with TRBJ2-1; 11 bases map to TRBD2. The germline V gene has CDR1 SGHRS and CDR2 YFSETQ. The CDR3 has 15 amino acids. V lost 4 bases, J lost 8 bases, and 8 bases stayed unmatched.